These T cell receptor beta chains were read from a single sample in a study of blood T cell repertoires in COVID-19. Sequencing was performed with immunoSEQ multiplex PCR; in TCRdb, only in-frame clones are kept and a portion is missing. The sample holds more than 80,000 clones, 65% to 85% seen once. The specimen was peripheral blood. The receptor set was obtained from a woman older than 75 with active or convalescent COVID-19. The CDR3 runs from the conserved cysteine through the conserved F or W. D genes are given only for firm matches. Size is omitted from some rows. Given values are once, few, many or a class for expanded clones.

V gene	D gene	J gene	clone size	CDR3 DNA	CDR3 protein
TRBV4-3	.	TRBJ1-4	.	TGCGCCAGCAGCCAGTCCGGGACTGGTAATGAAAAACTGTTTTTT	CASSQSGTGNEKLFF
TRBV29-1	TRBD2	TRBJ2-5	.	TGCAGCGTTGGTGGGACTAGCGGGGCCCTATGGGAGACCCAGTACTTC	CSVGGTSGALWETQYF
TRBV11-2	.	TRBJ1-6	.	TGTGCCAGCAGCCCGATCGGGGGATTTGGTTCACCCCTCCACTTT	CASSPIGGFGSPLHF
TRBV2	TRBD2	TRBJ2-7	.	TGTGCCAGCAGGGCGGTAAGGGCGGGGGGCTACGAGCAGTACTTC	CASRAVRAGGYEQYF
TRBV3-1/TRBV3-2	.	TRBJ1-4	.	TGTGCCAGCAGGCCAACATCAAACACAGGGAAAGAACTGTTTTTT	CASRPTSNTGKELFF
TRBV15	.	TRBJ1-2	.	TGTGCCACCAGCAGAGAGGCAGGGAACTATGGCTACACCTTC	CATSREAGNYGYTF
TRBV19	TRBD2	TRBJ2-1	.	TGTGCCACCTCGAGCGGGAGGGGGTCCTACAATGAGCAGTTCTTC	CATSSGRGSYNEQFF
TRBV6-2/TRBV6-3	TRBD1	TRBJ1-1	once	TGTGCCAGCAGTCTAGGGGGACAGGGGGCTCTCCAGGCCAGCTCTAAGGGAGCTTTCTTT	CASSLGGQGALQASSKGAFF
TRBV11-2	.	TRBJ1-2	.	TGTGCCAGCAGCCCCGGGACCGGAGGGTATGGCTACACCTTC	CASSPGTGGYGYTF
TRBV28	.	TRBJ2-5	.	TGTGCCAGCAGTTTAACAGCGACCCAGTACTTC	CASSLTATQYF
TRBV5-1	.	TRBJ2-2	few	TGCGCCAGCGCCCACCCCCCGAGTACCGGGGAGCTGTTTTTT	CASAHPPSTGELFF
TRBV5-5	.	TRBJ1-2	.	TGTGCCAGCAGCTCACCTGCCGGGGATGGCTACACCTTC	CASSSPAGDGYTF
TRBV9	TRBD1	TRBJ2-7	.	TGTGCCAGCAGCGGGCCGGGACAGGGGACTAGCGAGCAGTACTTC	CASSGPGQGTSEQYF
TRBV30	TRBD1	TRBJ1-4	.	TGTGCCTGGAGTGTAGGGACAGGAGCCGCAACTAATGAAAAACTGTTTTTT	CAWSVGTGAATNEKLFF
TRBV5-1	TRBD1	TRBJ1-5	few	TGCGCCAGCAGCCCACAGGGGAGGTATCAGCCCCAGCATTTT	CASSPQGRYQPQHF
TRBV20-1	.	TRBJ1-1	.	TGCAGTGCCCCAGGTTACACTGAAGCTTTCTTT	CSAPGYTEAFF
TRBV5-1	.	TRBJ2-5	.	TGCGCCAGCAGCCCAACGGGGGAGACCCAGTACTTC	CASSPTGETQYF
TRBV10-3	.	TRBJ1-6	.	TGTGCCATCAGTGTGGACAGTTCGAATTCACCCCTCCACTTT	CAISVDSSNSPLHF
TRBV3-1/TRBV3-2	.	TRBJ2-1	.	TGTGCCAGCAGCGTACCCTTAGCGCTCTCCTACAATGAGCAGTTCTTC	CASSVPLALSYNEQFF
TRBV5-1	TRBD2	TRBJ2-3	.	TGCGCCAGCAGCTTTGGACTAGCGGGGCGATCTAGCACAGATACGCAGTATTTT	CASSFGLAGRSSTDTQYF
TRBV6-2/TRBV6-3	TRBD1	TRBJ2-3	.	TGTGCCAGCAGTTTCGAACTCGGGACAGATTACACAGATACGCAGTATTTT	CASSFELGTDYTDTQYF
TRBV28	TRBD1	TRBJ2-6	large	TGTGCCAGCAGTTTCTCCCCCGGGACAGGGGTCTCTGGGGCCAACGTCCTGACTTTC	CASSFSPGTGVSGANVLTF
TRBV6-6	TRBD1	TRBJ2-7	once	TGTGCCAGCAGTAAGGCGGGACAGGCTTACGAGCAGTACTTC	CASSKAGQAYEQYF
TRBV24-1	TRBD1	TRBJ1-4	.	TGTGCCACCAGTGATTCGGGACAGGGGGATGAAAAACTGTTTTTT	CATSDSGQGDEKLFF
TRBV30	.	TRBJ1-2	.	TGTGCCTGGAGTGCTCAGGGTAACTATGGCTACACCTTC	CAWSAQGNYGYTF
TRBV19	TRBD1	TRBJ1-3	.	TGTGCCAGTTCTCCGGGACAGGGAGGCAACACCATATATTTT	CASSPGQGGNTIYF
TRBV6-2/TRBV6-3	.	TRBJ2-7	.	TGTGCCAGCAGTCTAAAGTCAGCGCGGTACGAGCAGTACTTC	CASSLKSARYEQYF
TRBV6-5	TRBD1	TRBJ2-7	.	TGTGCCAGCAGCCGCCCGGGACAGGGTTGGTACGAGCAGTACTTC	CASSRPGQGWYEQYF
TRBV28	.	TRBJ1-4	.	TGTGCCAGCAAGGCCGGGGGTTGGAATGAAAAACTGTTTTTT	CASKAGGWNEKLFF
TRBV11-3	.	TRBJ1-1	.	TGTGCCAGCAGCCTCAACACTGAAGCTTTCTTT	CASSLNTEAFF
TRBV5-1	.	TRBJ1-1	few	TGCGCCAGCAGTTCCCAGGGGAACACTGAAGCTTTCTTT	CASSSQGNTEAFF
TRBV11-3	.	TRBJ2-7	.	TGTGCCAGCAGCTTGACAGCCGATGAGCAGTACTTC	CASSLTADEQYF
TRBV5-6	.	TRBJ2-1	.	TGTGCCAGCCCCCGAGCGTTCTTC	CASPRAFF
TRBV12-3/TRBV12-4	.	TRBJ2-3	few	TGTGCCAGCAGTTTAATAGGGGCAGATACGCAGTATTTT	CASSLIGADTQYF
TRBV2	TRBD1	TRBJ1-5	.	TGTGCCAGCAGCGCGACAGGGTTGGGCAATCAGCCCCAGCATTTT	CASSATGLGNQPQHF
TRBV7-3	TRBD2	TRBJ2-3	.	TGTGCCAGCAGCTCCTTAGCGGGAGCGGCGACTACGCAGTATTTT	CASSSLAGAATTQYF
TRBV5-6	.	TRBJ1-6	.	TGTGCCAGCAGCTCCGGTACAGGAGGGCCCTATAATTCACCCCTCCACTTT	CASSSGTGGPYNSPLHF
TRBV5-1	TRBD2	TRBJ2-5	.	TGCGCCAGCAGCTTGCGGAGCGGGAGGGTGTATGAGACCCAGTACTTC	CASSLRSGRVYETQYF
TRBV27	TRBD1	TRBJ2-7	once	TGTGCCAGCAGTCCCGGGACAGGGTCGAGCTCCTACGAGCAGTACTTC	CASSPGTGSSSYEQYF
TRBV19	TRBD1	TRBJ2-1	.	TGTGCCAGTAGTACCTTACAGGGGGCGTCCTACAATGAGCAGTTCTTC	CASSTLQGASYNEQFF
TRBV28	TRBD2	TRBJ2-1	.	TGTGCCAGCACCGGGACTAGCGGGAAGGATGGGCAGTTCTTC	CASTGTSGKDGQFF
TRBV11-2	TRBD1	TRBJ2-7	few	TGTGCCAGCAGCTTTTTCGGACAGGGGGACGAGCAGTACTTC	CASSFFGQGDEQYF
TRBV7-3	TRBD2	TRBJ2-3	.	TGTGCCAGCAGCACGAACGGGGGGGCCGGAAGCACAGATACGCAGTATTTT	CASSTNGGAGSTDTQYF
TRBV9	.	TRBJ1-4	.	TGTGCCAGCAAGCGGGGGCCAACTAATGAAAAACTGTTTTTT	CASKRGPTNEKLFF
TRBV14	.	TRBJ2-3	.	TGTGCCAGCAGCCAAGGGCGGGGCGGCACAGATACGCAGTATTTT	CASSQGRGGTDTQYF
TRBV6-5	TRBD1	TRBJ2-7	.	TGTGCCAGCAGAAAACCGGGACAGTACTACGAGCAGTACTTC	CASRKPGQYYEQYF